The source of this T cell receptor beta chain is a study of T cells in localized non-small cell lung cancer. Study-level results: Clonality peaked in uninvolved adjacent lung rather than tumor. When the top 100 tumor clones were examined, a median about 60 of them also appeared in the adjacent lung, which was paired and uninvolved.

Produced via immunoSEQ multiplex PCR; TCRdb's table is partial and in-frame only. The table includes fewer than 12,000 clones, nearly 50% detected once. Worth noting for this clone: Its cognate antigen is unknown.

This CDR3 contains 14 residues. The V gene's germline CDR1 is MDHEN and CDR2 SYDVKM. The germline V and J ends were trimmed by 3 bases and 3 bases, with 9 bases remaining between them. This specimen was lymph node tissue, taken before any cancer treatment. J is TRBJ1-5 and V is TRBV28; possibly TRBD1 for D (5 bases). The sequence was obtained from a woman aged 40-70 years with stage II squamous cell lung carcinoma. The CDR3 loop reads CASSLSGINQPQHF. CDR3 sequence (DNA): TGTGCCAGCAGTTTGTCAGGGATCAATCAGCCCCAGCATTTT. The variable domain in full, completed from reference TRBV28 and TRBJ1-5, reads DVKVTQSSRYLVKRTGEKVFLECVQDMDHENMFWYRQDPGLGLRLIYFSYDVKMKEKGDIPEGYSVSREKKERFSLILESASTNQTSMYLCASSLSGINQPQHFGDGTRLSIL.